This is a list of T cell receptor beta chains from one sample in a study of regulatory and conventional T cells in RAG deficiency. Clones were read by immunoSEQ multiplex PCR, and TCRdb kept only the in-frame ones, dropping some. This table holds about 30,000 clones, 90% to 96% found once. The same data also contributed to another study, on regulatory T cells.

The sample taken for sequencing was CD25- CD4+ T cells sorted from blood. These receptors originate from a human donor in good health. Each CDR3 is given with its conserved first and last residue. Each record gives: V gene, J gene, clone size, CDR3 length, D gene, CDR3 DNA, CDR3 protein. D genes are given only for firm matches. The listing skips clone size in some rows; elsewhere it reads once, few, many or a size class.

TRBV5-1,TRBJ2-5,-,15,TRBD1,TGCGCCAGCAGCTTGGGAGACAGGGGGCGAGAGACCCAGTACTTC,CASSLGDRGRETQYF
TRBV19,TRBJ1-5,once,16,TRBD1,TGTGCCAGTAGTATTTGGCGCCAGGGGGTGAATCAGCCCCAGCATTTT,CASSIWRQGVNQPQHF
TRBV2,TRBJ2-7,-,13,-,TGTGCCAGCAGCCCCAGGGAAGGGCGCGAGCAGTACTTC,CASSPREGREQYF
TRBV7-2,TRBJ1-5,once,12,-,TGTGCCAGCAGCCCTCCTCTACAGCCCCAGCATTTT,CASSPPLQPQHF
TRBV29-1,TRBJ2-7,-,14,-,TGCAGCGTTTCGGGAGGGGGACAGGGCTACGAGCAGTACTTC,CSVSGGGQGYEQYF
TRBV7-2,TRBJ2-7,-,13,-,TGTGCCAGCAGCTTAAATACTAGGATCGAGCAGTACTTC,CASSLNTRIEQYF
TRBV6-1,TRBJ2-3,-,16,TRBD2,TGTGCCAGCAGTGTGTTAGCGGGAGGGCAGACAGATACGCAGTATTTT,CASSVLAGGQTDTQYF
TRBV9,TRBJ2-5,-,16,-,TGTGCCAGCAGCGTAGTGGGTTCGGGTAGCCAAGAGACCCAGTACTTC,CASSVVGSGSQETQYF
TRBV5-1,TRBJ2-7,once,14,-,TGCGCCAGCAGCTTGTCAGGGGTCTCCTACGAGCAGTACTTC,CASSLSGVSYEQYF
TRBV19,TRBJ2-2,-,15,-,TGTGCCAGTATAGAACAGGGAATCCCCACCGGGGAGCTGTTTTTT,CASIEQGIPTGELFF
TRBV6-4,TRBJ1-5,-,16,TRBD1,TGTGCCAGCAGAAGTCCTACAGGGGACGCAAATCAGCCCCAGCATTTT,CASRSPTGDANQPQHF
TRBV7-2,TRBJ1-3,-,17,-,TGTGCCAGCAGCTTCGCTCCGACGGACTACTCTGGAAACACCATATATTTT,CASSFAPTDYSGNTIYF
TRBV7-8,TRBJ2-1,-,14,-,TGTGCCAGCAGCTTAGTGGGATCGGGGAATGAGCAGTTCTTC,CASSLVGSGNEQFF
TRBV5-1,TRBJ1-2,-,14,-,TGCGCCAGCAGCTTCGGCGAGGCTAACTATGGCTACACCTTC,CASSFGEANYGYTF
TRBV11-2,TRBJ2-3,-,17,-,TGTGCCAGCAGCTTATTAGTCTGGCAGGGTGGCACAGATACGCAGTATTTT,CASSLLVWQGGTDTQYF
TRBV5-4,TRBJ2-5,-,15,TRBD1,TGTGCCAGCAGCTTGGGCCGGACAGGGGGGGAGACCCAGTACTTC,CASSLGRTGGETQYF
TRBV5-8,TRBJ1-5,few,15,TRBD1,TGTGCCAGCAGCCCGACAGGGGGCAACTGGCAGCCCCAGCATTTT,CASSPTGGNWQPQHF
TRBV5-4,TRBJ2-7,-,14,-,TGTGCCAGCAGCTTGGGTGGGAGGTCCTACGAGCAGTACTTC,CASSLGGRSYEQYF
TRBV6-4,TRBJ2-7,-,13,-,TGTGCCAGCAGCCAGATGAGGGGAGGCGAGCAGTACTTC,CASSQMRGGEQYF
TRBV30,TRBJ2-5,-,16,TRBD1,TGTGCCTGGCGCGCCCTGGCCGGGACAGGGCGGGAGACCCAGTACTTC,CAWRALAGTGRETQYF
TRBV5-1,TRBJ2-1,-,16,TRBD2,TGCGCCAGCAGCTTGGCCGTTAGCGGGGGGGTCAATGAGCAGTTCTTC,CASSLAVSGGVNEQFF
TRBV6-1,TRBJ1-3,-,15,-,TGTGCCAGCACCACCGGAACGGACACGAGAAACACCATATATTTT,CASTTGTDTRNTIYF
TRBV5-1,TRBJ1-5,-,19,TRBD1,TGCGCCAGCAGCCCCCGCCTAACAGGGGATAAAGGACGCAATCAGCCCCAGCATTTT,CASSPRLTGDKGRNQPQHF
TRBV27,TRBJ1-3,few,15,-,TGTGCCAGCAGGGCCGGAGGGGTTTCTGGAAACACCATATATTTT,CASRAGGVSGNTIYF
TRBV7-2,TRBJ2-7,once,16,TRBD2,TGTGCCAGCAGCCCCGCCCTAGCGGGAGGGCCCGTTGGGCAGTACTTC,CASSPALAGGPVGQYF
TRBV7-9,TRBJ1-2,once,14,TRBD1,TGTGCCAGCAGCCACAGGGGGCTTGACTATGGCTACACCTTC,CASSHRGLDYGYTF
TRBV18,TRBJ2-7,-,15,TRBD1,TGTGCCAGCTCAGTGGGACAGGCGGTCTCCTACGAGCAGTACTTC,CASSVGQAVSYEQYF
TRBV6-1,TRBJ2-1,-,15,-,TGTGCCAGCAGCCGACTAGAGAGCTCCTACAATGAGCAGTTCTTC,CASSRLESSYNEQFF
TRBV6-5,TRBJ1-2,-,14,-,TGTGCCAGCAGTTACCTGCGGGGGTGGGGAGGCTACACCTTC,CASSYLRGWGGYTF
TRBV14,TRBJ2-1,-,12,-,TGTGCCAGCAGCCTCCAACAATTTGAGCAGTTCTTC,CASSLQQFEQFF
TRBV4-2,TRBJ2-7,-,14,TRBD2,TGTGCCAGCAGCCGACTAGCGGGAGACTACGAGCAGTACTTC,CASSRLAGDYEQYF
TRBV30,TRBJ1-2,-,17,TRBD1,TGTGCCTGGAGTGTAATGAGACAGGGGAATGCTAACTATGGCTACACCTTC,CAWSVMRQGNANYGYTF
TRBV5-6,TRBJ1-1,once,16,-,TGTGCCAGCAGCCGCACCGGGAACCCTCGGGGCACTGAAGCTTTCTTT,CASSRTGNPRGTEAFF
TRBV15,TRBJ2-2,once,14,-,TGTGCCACCAGCCCTAATCAGGGAACCGGGGAGCTGTTTTTT,CATSPNQGTGELFF
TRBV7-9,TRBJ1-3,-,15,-,TGTGCCAGCAGCTTAGCGGGGGCCTCTGGAAACACCATATATTTT,CASSLAGASGNTIYF
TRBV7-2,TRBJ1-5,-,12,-,TGTGCCAGCAGCTCAAATACTGATTCCCAGCATTTT,CASSSNTDSQHF
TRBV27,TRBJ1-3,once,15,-,TGTGCCAGCAGTCCACTTACAGGGTCTTGGAACACCATATATTTT,CASSPLTGSWNTIYF
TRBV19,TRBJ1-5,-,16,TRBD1,TGTGCCAGTAGTACCATCGACAGGGGAGGTAATCAGCCCCAGCATTTT,CASSTIDRGGNQPQHF
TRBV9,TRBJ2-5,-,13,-,TGTGCCAGCAGCGTAGCTTCGCGAGAGACCCAGTACTTC,CASSVASRETQYF
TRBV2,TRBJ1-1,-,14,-,TGTGCCAGCAGTGATTCACAAGTGAACACTGAAGCTTTCTTT,CASSDSQVNTEAFF
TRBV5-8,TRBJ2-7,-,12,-,TGTGCCAGCAGCTTGCACTCCTACGAGCAGTACTTC,CASSLHSYEQYF
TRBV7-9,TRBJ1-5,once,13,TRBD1,TGTGCCAGCAGCCGACAGGGAGATCAGCCCCAGCATTTT,CASSRQGDQPQHF
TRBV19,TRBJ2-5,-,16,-,TGTGCCCCCGACGGGGATCGGACAGAAAACCAAGAGACCCAGTACTTC,CAPDGDRTENQETQYF
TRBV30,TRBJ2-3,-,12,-,TGTGCCTGGAGTGCGTCGTCAGATACGCAGTATTTT,CAWSASSDTQYF
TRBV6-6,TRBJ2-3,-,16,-,TGTGCCAGCAGTGCAGAGGCGGTTGTAAGGACAGATACGCAGTATTTT,CASSAEAVVRTDTQYF
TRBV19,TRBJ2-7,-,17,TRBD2,TGTGCCAGTAGTATCGGCGGACTAGCGGGACTTCCCTACGAGCAGTACTTC,CASSIGGLAGLPYEQYF
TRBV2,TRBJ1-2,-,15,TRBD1,TGTGCCAGCAGCCCCACAGGGGATTTAGGGTATGGCTACACCTTC,CASSPTGDLGYGYTF
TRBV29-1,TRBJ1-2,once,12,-,TGCAGCGTTGATTGGGCAGGGCATGGCTACACCTTC,CSVDWAGHGYTF
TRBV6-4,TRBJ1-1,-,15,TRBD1,TGTGCCAGCAGTGATTGGACAGGGATGGACACTGAAGCTTTCTTT,CASSDWTGMDTEAFF
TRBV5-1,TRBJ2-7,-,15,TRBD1,TGCGCCAGCAGCTTGGGAACGGGACAGGCCTACGAGCAGTACTTC,CASSLGTGQAYEQYF
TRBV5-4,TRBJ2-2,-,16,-,TGTGCCAGCACCTTACTACAGGGCCCGAACACCGGGGAGCTGTTTTTT,CASTLLQGPNTGELFF
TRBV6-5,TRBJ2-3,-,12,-,TGTGCCAGCAGTTACGATACTAGGGCGCAGTATTTT,CASSYDTRAQYF
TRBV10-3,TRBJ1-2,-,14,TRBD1,TGTGCCATCAGTGGGGGACAGGGCGCCTATGGCTACACCTTC,CAISGGQGAYGYTF
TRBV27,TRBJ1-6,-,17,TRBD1,TGTGCCAGCCTCCCCAGAGGGGGGACAGCCTATAATTCACCCCTCCACTTT,CASLPRGGTAYNSPLHF
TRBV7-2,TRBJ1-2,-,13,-,TGTGCCAGCAGCTTAGACAGGGACCATGGCTACACCTTC,CASSLDRDHGYTF
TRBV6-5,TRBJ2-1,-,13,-,TGTGCCAGCAGCAGGACTGCGTCAAATGAGCAGTTCTTC,CASSRTASNEQFF
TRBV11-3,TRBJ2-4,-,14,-,TGTGCCAGCAGCTCCGGGACATTGGGGGACATTCAGTACTTC,CASSSGTLGDIQYF
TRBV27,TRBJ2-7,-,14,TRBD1,TGTGCCAGCAGGCCCGACAGGGACTCCTACGAGCAGTACTTC,CASRPDRDSYEQYF
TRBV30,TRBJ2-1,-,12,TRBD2,TGTGCCTGGAGTGTACGAGCGGGAGAGGAGTTCTTC,CAWSVRAGEEFF